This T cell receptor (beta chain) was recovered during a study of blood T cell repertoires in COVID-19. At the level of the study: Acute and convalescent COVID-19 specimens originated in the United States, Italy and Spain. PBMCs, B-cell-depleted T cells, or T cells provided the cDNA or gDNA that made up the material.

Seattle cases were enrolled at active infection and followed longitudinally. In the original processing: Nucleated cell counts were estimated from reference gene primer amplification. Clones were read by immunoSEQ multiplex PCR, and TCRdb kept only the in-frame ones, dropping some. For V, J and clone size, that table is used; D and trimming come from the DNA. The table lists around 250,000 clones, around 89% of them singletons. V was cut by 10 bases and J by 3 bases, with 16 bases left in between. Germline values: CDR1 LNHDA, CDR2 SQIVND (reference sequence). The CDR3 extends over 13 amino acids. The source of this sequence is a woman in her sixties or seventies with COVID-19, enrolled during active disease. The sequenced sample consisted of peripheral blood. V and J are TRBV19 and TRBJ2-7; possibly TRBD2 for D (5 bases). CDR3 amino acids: CATKRDADYEQYF. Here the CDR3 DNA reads TGTGCCACCAAGAGGGATGCTGACTACGAGCAGTACTTC.